This entry features one TCR beta chain sequence. These data are taken from a study of shared clonotypes between healthy human individuals. Researchers ran the assay at a deep level. Each sorted subset replicate got 200 ng genomic DNA, roughly 30,000 genomes. The table came from immunoSEQ multiplex PCR; TCRdb's copy has only in-frame clones and leaves some out. The sample holds 650,000 to 700,000 clones, 90% seen once. With CCR7-negative CD45RA+ TemRA cells, CD45RO+ cells were combined in CD8 memory. The CDR3 extends over 12 amino acids. The V and J ends lost 0 bases and 8 bases respectively, with 6 bases between them. Germline V gives CDR1 SGHRS, CDR2 YFSETQ.

The sequence came from a man aged 18 to 35 in good health. Some clones in this sample may be carry-over from other donors' samples. The source material was memory CD8+ T cells from PBMCs. The subset: CD45RO+ cells pooled with CCR7-negative TemRA cells. The J gene is TRBJ2-1, the V gene TRBV5-1; D is unclear. The DNA of the CDR3 is TGCGCCAGCAGCTTGGTGTGGGATGAGCAGTTCTTC. Encoded protein: CASSLVWDEQFF.